In its sample, the clone carrying this T cell receptor (beta chain) was seen many times. CDR1 and CDR2 (germline): SGHKS, YYEKEE (reference sequence). Trimming took 0 bases from V and 4 from J, leaving 10 bases between them. This CDR3 is 14 amino acids long. Indicated time point: newly diagnosed GD, antithyroid drugs for less than 3 months. PBMCs provided the RNA from which the TCR library was made. This entry is derived from a study of regulatory T cells in long-lasting Graves disease. Arm-PCR of CDR3 regions with iRepertoire HTBI primers generated TCR beta libraries. Each CDR3 protein gets one entry after TCRdb re-called the multiplex PCR reads with MiXCR. The sample lists 390,000 or so distinct CDR3 sequences, 12% occurring once. Separately, the same data were catalogued under a study of T cells in Graves' hyperthyroidism and ophthalmopathy. This second study says: During a first-round RT-PCR of the TCR CDR3, the HTBI primer set was used.

The rearrangement links TRBV5-5 to TRBJ1-2; D is undetermined. This specimen was peripheral blood mononuclear cells (PBMCs), taken at new diagnosis, from a patient treated with antithyroid drugs. This sequence was found in a woman aged 18-29 years with Graves disease. This chain's CDR3 is CASSLDRQIYGYTF. In nucleotides, the CDR3 is TGTGCCAGCAGCTTGGATAGGCAGATCTATGGCTACACCTTC. The full variable domain, with the rest looked up from reference TRBV5-5 and TRBJ1-2, is DAGVTQSPTHLIKTRGQQVTLRCSPISGHKSVSWYQQVLGQGPQFIFQYYEKEERGRGNFPDRFSARQFPNYSSELNVNALLLGDSALYLCASSLDRQIYGYTFGSGTRLTVV.